The 27 T cell receptor beta chains in this list originate from one sample, sequenced in a study of CD8 T cells in Susac syndrome. cDNA came from around 0.5 to 1 ug RNA primed by random hexamers. TCRdb fed the immunoSEQ multiplex PCR reads into MiXCR, producing one record per CDR3 protein. The sample consists of about 200,000 distinct CDR3 sequences, 90% to 95% of them appearing once. What was sequenced was CD4+ T cells from PBMCs. These receptors were taken from a human donor with multiple sclerosis.

J is TRBJ1-2 and V is TRBV7-2, with unresolved D. From germline, CDR1 is SGHTA and CDR2 FQGNSA. The CDR3 contains 13 residues. Trimming left V 5 bases short and J 6 bases short, with 13 bases between. In DNA form, the CDR3 reads TGTGCCAGCAGCCTCCGCTCAGCCGATGGCTACACCTTC. Its translation: CASSLRSADGYTF.

The CDR3, as DNA: TGCAGCGTCGTCGACAGTTATAGCAATCAGCCCCAGCATTTT. It yields the protein CSVVDSYSNQPQHF. The V gene is TRBV29-1, the J gene TRBJ1-5; maybe TRBD1 (5 bases). This CDR3 is built from 14 residues. Germline lookup yields CDR1 SQVTM and CDR2 ANQGSEA. V lost 6 bases to trimming and J lost 0 bases, with 12 bases between them.

The chain employs TRBV20-1 and TRBJ1-3; 7 bases fit TRBD1. The J segment lost 4 bases and the V segment lost 7 bases, leaving 7 bases of the junction unmatched. Germline V lookup: CDR1 DFQATT, CDR2 SNEGSKA (reference sequence). The CDR3 is 13 residues long. The CDR3, as DNA: TGCAGTGTTTCCCCAGGGGGAGGAAACACCATATATTTT. Translation: CSVSPGGGNTIYF.

This sequence joins TRBV30 and TRBJ1-1; TRBD1 matches at 10 bases. V shed 8 bases and J 5 bases; nucleotides not matched to a gene: 5. Germline V gene sequence: CDR1 GTSNPN, CDR2 SVGIG (reference sequence). The CDR3 spans 12 residues. CDR3 DNA: TGTGCCCGTCAGGACAGGGGGACTGAAGCTTTCTTT. Its translation is CARQDRGTEAFF.

V and J are TRBV2 and TRBJ2-3; D gene uncertain. V was trimmed by 6 bases and J by 7 bases, leaving 5 bases between them. Germline assignment: CDR1 SNHLY and CDR2 FYNNEI. The CDR3 covers 10 residues. CDR3 amino acids: CASSQNTQYF. CDR3 DNA: TGTGCCAGCAGCCAAAATACGCAGTATTTT.

The chain recombines TRBV3-1 with TRBJ1-1, with TRBD1 matching over 8 bases. CDR1 is LGHDT and CDR2 is YNNKEL in the germline V gene (reference sequence). The CDR3 is 15 amino acids. V was clipped by 4 bases and J by 4 bases; unmatched bases: 8. The CDR3 loop reads CASSPWTGSVTEAFF. For the CDR3, the DNA is TGTGCCAGCAGCCCTTGGACAGGGAGTGTCACTGAAGCTTTCTTT.

The chain has TRBV20-1 and TRBJ1-2; tentative D call: TRBD1 (5 bases). Germline lookup yields CDR1 DFQATT and CDR2 SNEGSKA (reference sequence). There are 13 residues in the CDR3. V was clipped by 6 bases and J by 5 bases, with 16 bases between them. The CDR3 DNA reads as TGCAGTGCGAGGGACCTATTAGAGTATGGCTACACCTTC. This sequence encodes CSARDLLEYGYTF.

The chain uses TRBV7-9 and TRBJ2-7, with a weak D call TRBD2 (5 bases). V gave up 8 bases and J gave up 6 bases, with 8 bases separating them. Germline values: CDR1 SEHNR, CDR2 FQNEAQ (reference sequence). The CDR3 extends over 10 amino acids. The CDR3 reads CASDGVEQYF. CDR3 bases: TGTGCCAGCGACGGGGTCGAGCAGTACTTC.

The chain recombines TRBV7-6 with TRBJ2-5, with TRBD2 matching over 8 bases. The trim removed 5 bases at V and 4 bases at J, leaving 9 bases unmatched. This CDR3 is built from 15 residues. The germline V gene encodes CDR1 SGHVS and CDR2 FNYEAQ. The CDR3 DNA reads as TGTGCCAGCAGCCTACGGGAGGGCCGAGCAGAGACCCAGTACTTC. It is translated as CASSLREGRAETQYF.

This chain links TRBV30 with TRBJ2-3, with TRBD1 identical over 7 bases. The trim removed 5 bases at V and 0 bases at J, leaving 5 bases unmatched. CDR3 length: 14 amino acids. CDR1 is GTSNPN and CDR2 is SVGIG in the germline V gene (reference sequence). The CDR3 loop is CAWSGQRSTDTQYF. In nucleotides, the CDR3 is TGTGCCTGGTCGGGACAGAGAAGCACAGATACGCAGTATTTT.

This chain uses TRBV12-3 or TRBV12-4 with TRBJ2-7; D is undetermined. V was clipped by 1 base and J by 2 bases, with 9 bases between them. The CDR3 totals 14 residues. The CDR3 DNA reads TGTGCCAGCAGTTTAGAAGCGCCAACCTACGAGCAGTACTTC. As protein: CASSLEAPTYEQYF.

This chain links TRBV5-1 with TRBJ2-7; D call uncertain. Trimming stripped 1 base from V and 4 bases from J, with 15 bases between. Germline CDR1 and CDR2: SGHRS and YFSETQ. CDR3 size: 15 residues. The CDR3 sequence is CASSLIGRDLYEQYF. As DNA, the CDR3 is TGCGCCAGCAGCTTGATAGGAAGGGATCTGTACGAGCAGTACTTC.

The chain joins TRBV2 to TRBJ1-2; D not certain. Germline CDR1 and CDR2: SNHLY and FYNNEI. V gave up 6 bases and J gave up 5 bases, with 22 bases separating them. The CDR3 sequence is 16 residues long. The CDR3: CASSQLIRVGRYGYTF. The CDR3 DNA reads as TGTGCCAGCAGCCAACTCATCCGCGTCGGGCGGTATGGCTACACCTTC.

The chain uses TRBV12-3 or TRBV12-4 and TRBJ2-7; D tentatively reads TRBD1 or TRBD2 (5 bases each). The CDR3 runs 14 residues. The V end lost 5 bases, the J end lost 5 bases, and 16 bases lay between the germline ends. CDR3 sequence (DNA): TGTGCCAGCAGTCCGGGACCGGCTCAACACGAGCAGTACTTC. This encodes CASSPGPAQHEQYF.

This clonotype was detected only once. The chain uses TRBV12-3 or TRBV12-4 and TRBJ1-1; TRBD1 might be the D (5 bases). V was clipped by 4 bases and J by 8 bases, with 8 bases between them. CDR3 size: 11 residues. CDR3 loop: CASSWRGEAFF. CDR3 DNA: TGTGCCAGCAGTTGGCGGGGGGAAGCTTTCTTT.

J is TRBJ1-1 and V is TRBV25-1; D is possibly TRBD1 (6 bases). This CDR3 comprises 15 residues. V was shortened by 4 bases and J by 8 bases, with 20 bases between the two germline ends. Germline CDR1 and CDR2: MGHDK and SYGVNS. Here the CDR3 reads CASSGIRRGRGEAFF. The CDR3 DNA is TGTGCCAGCAGTGGGATCCGCCGAGGTAGGGGGGAAGCTTTCTTT.

The rearrangement links TRBV29-1 to TRBJ1-5; 9 bases align to TRBD1. The length of the CDR3 is 14 residues. In germline, CDR1 is SQVTM, CDR2 ANQGSEA. Trimming at V came to 6 bases and at J to 2 bases, leaving 5 bases not matched to a gene. CDR3 sequence (DNA): TGCAGCGTCGGGGACAGGGCTGGCAATCAGCCCCAGCATTTT. The encoded protein is CSVGDRAGNQPQHF.

CDR3 sequence (DNA): TGTGCCAGCAGTTGGACCCTGAACACCGGGGAGCTGTTTTTT. Translating it yields CASSWTLNTGELFF. The rearrangement links TRBV27 to TRBJ2-2, with D unresolved. V lost 4 bases and J lost 1, with 7 bases in between. CDR3 length equals 14 residues. Germline V gene data show CDR1 as MNHEY and CDR2 as SMNVEV (reference sequence).

The V gene is TRBV15, the J gene TRBJ2-3; D ambiguous. The V gene lost 0 bases and the J gene lost 5 bases, with 3 bases spanning the gap. Germline loops: CDR1 LNHNV, CDR2 YYDKDF (reference sequence). There are 12 residues in the CDR3. In nucleotides, the CDR3 is TGTGCCACCAGCAGAGATGAAGATACGCAGTATTTT. Amino acid sequence: CATSRDEDTQYF.

This chain connects TRBV5-1 to TRBJ2-3; 7 positions agree with TRBD2. The germline V gene encodes CDR1 SGHRS and CDR2 YFSETQ. The CDR3 is made up of 15 amino acids. The V and J ends lost 3 bases and 2 bases, in that order; junction bases with no gene match: 6. DNA for the CDR3: TGCGCCAGCAGCTCGCAAGCGGGGTCCACAGATACGCAGTATTTT. It is translated as CASSSQAGSTDTQYF.

V gene TRBV27 combines with J gene TRBJ2-3; D perhaps matches TRBD2 (6 bases). Germline V gene lookup returns CDR1 MNHEY and CDR2 SMNVEV (reference sequence). The CDR3 has 13 amino acids. Deletions cut 10 bases from V and 0 bases from J, with 11 bases between. CDR3 coding DNA: TGTGCCACCCGTAGCGGTAGCACAGATACGCAGTATTTT. It yields the protein CATRSGSTDTQYF.

The chain links TRBV24-1 to TRBJ2-1, with 10 bases fitting TRBD1. The CDR3 runs to 16 residues. V was pared by 4 bases and J by 6 bases, with 8 bases of the junction left unmatched. Germline values: CDR1 KGHDR, CDR2 SFDVKD. The CDR3 coding sequence is TGTGCCACCAGTGACTCGGGACAGGGGCTTAGCAATGAGCAGTTCTTC. Amino acid sequence: CATSDSGQGLSNEQFF.

This clonotype was detected a few times. The J gene is TRBJ2-7, the V gene TRBV29-1, with 7 bases lining up with TRBD1. V lost 4 bases, J lost 6 bases, and 12 bases stayed unmatched. This CDR3 is built from 14 residues. In germline, CDR1 is SQVTM, CDR2 ANQGSEA. As DNA, the CDR3 is TGCAGCGTTGTGACAGACAGGGAGCTCCGCGAGCAGTACTTC. Translating gives CSVVTDRELREQYF.

The chain links TRBV30 to TRBJ2-7; the D is unclear. Germline loops: CDR1 GTSNPN, CDR2 SVGIG (reference sequence). V was trimmed by 5 bases and J by 4 bases, leaving 12 bases between them. The CDR3 sequence is 12 residues long. Here the CDR3 DNA reads TGTGCCTGGTCTACGGCTACATACGAGCAGTACTTC. Translation gives CAWSTATYEQYF.

The V and J genes are TRBV12-3 or TRBV12-4 and TRBJ1-5; D remains ambiguous. Trimming shortened V by 7 bases and J by 3 bases, and 16 bases separated the two germline ends. The CDR3 sequence is 15 residues long. The chain's CDR3 is CASTPGRHYNQPQHF. CDR3 DNA: TGTGCCAGCACCCCCGGAAGGCACTACAATCAGCCCCAGCATTTT.

The rearrangement uses TRBV6-6 and TRBJ1-2; D is unclear. CDR1 MNHNY and CDR2 SVGAGI come from the germline V gene (reference sequence). Trimming took 2 bases from V and 5 from J, leaving 6 bases between them. CDR3 length: 12 residues. The DNA for the CDR3 is TGTGCCAGCAGTTACCGGGGATATGGCTACACCTTC. It is translated as CASSYRGYGYTF.

The rearrangement uses TRBV20-1 and TRBJ1-5; D is perhaps TRBD1 (5 bases). Germline V lookup: CDR1 DFQATT, CDR2 SNEGSKA (reference sequence). The CDR3 contains 11 residues. Trimming removed 6 bases at V and 11 bases at J, with 14 bases between. The CDR3 coding sequence is TGCAGTGCGCCTGCCCAGGGTTCCCAGCATTTT. Its protein product is CSAPAQGSQHF.